These 20 T cell receptor beta chains were sequenced from one sample in a study of beta chain features in type 1 diabetes. Study conclusions and caveats: Moderate but significant shortening of TCRB CDR3s was recorded in all four CD4+ subsets from Type 1 diabetes patients.

All of the isolated RNA was reverse transcribed, so expressed TCRB transcripts were sequenced. The assay was immunoSEQ multiplex PCR, and TCRdb's table has in-frame clones only and misses some. Among approximately 44,000 clones listed, approximately 68% were seen once. What these receptors recognize is not known. The sample comprised Tregs from blood. These receptors all come from a woman aged 18-35 years with type 1 diabetes.

This clone has only a few counts. CDR3 DNA: TGTGCCAGCAGCCTCGACAGGCCCCTAAACTATGGCTACACCTTC. It translates to CASSLDRPLNYGYTF. The J gene is TRBJ1-2, the V gene TRBV5-4, with D possibly TRBD1 on 6 matching bases. Germline loops: CDR1 SGHNT, CDR2 YYREEE (reference sequence). The CDR3 contains 15 residues. V was clipped by 4 bases and J by 2 bases, with 15 bases between them.

The rearrangement links TRBV11-3 to TRBJ2-7, with a weak D call TRBD1 (6 bases). This CDR3 has 14 residues. Germline values: CDR1 SGHNT, CDR2 YENEEA. The V and J ends lost 8 bases and 0 bases respectively, with 14 bases between them. Here the CDR3 reads CASGGRDNSYEQYF. CDR3 DNA sequence: TGTGCCAGCGGGGGCCGGGACAACTCCTACGAGCAGTACTTC.

In this sample, this clone turned up a few times. The chain employs TRBV5-1 and TRBJ1-3; unclear D gene. V was cut by 2 bases and J by 4 bases, with 7 bases left in between. Germline V gene sequence: CDR1 SGHRS, CDR2 YFSETQ. The CDR3 length is 13 residues. As DNA, the CDR3 is TGCGCCAGCAGCTTCGGCGGCGGAAACACCATATATTTT. Protein sequence: CASSFGGGNTIYF.

This clone was seen a few times. V gene TRBV7-2 combines with J gene TRBJ1-5; D is ambiguous. Trimming shortened V by 5 bases and J by 3 bases, and 17 bases separated the two germline ends. The CDR3 totals 16 residues. Germline CDR1 SGHTA, CDR2 FQGNSA. CDR3 bases: TGTGCCAGCAGCCCCTTGGGGAAGGGAGACAATCAGCCCCAGCATTTT. It specifies CASSPLGKGDNQPQHF.

J is TRBJ1-1 and V is TRBV30; D is unresolved. Germline V gene lookup returns CDR1 GTSNPN and CDR2 SVGIG (reference sequence). V was shortened by 1 base and J by 2 bases, with 11 bases between the two germline ends. The CDR3 runs 14 residues. The CDR3 region has the DNA TGTGCCTGGAGTGGGAACAGTCTCAACACTGAAGCTTTCTTT. Protein product: CAWSGNSLNTEAFF.

The rearrangement links TRBV5-4 to TRBJ1-2; D gene uncertain. CDR1 SGHNT and CDR2 YYREEE come from the germline V gene (reference sequence). The germline V and J ends were trimmed by 2 bases and 2 bases, with 10 bases remaining between them. This CDR3 is built from 14 residues. CDR3 sequence (DNA): TGTGCCAGCAGCTTCCTGGGCTCCAACTATGGCTACACCTTC. Translating gives CASSFLGSNYGYTF.

This clone was observed a few times. This sequence joins TRBV10-3 and TRBJ2-2; TRBD2 might be the D (5 bases). Between the trimmed V and J ends, which lost 7 bases and 3 bases, there was a span of 12 bases. This CDR3 is 14 amino acids long. Germline V gives CDR1 ENHRY, CDR2 SYGVKD. The CDR3 region has the DNA TGTGCCATCATGCCCGTGGGAGACACCGGGGAGCTGTTTTTT. It encodes CAIMPVGDTGELFF.

The chain links TRBV7-9 to TRBJ1-1; D unresolved. The germline CDR1 and CDR2 sequences are SEHNR and FQNEAQ (reference sequence). The germline V and J ends were trimmed by 3 bases and 1 base, with 9 bases remaining between them. This CDR3 is 14 amino acids long. The CDR3 here is CASSFGTTNTEAFF. The CDR3 nucleotides are TGTGCCAGCAGCTTTGGCACTACGAACACTGAAGCTTTCTTT.

The chain uses TRBV7-8 and TRBJ2-7; maybe TRBD1 (5 bases). Deletions cut 5 bases from V and 4 bases from J, with 9 bases between. Germline lookup yields CDR1 SGHVS and CDR2 FQNEAQ. The CDR3 contains 12 residues. The CDR3 DNA sequence: TGTGCCAGCAGCCTCCCAGGGTACGAGCAGTACTTC. It is translated as CASSLPGYEQYF.

The chain combines TRBV13 with TRBJ1-2; 9 bases fit TRBD1. Germline values: CDR1 PRHDT, CDR2 FYEKMQ (reference sequence). The CDR3 is 15 amino acids. After removal of 5 bases from V and 6 bases from J, the junction contained 10 bases not matched to a gene. CDR3 in DNA: TGTGCCAGCAGCGTCCCGGGACAGGGTATAAATGGCTACACCTTC. It yields the protein CASSVPGQGINGYTF. Complete variable domain (other parts from reference TRBV13 and TRBJ1-2): AAGVIQSPRHLIKEKRETATLKCYPIPRHDTVYWYQQGPGQDPQFLISFYEKMQSDKGSIPDRFSAQQFSDYHSELNMSSLELGDSALYFCASSVPGQGINGYTFGSGTRLTVV.

The chain uses TRBV5-6 and TRBJ2-5, with D hard to call. V lost 0 bases, J lost 3 bases, and 9 bases lay in between. This CDR3 region has 14 residues. Germline V lookup: CDR1 SGHDT, CDR2 YYEEEE. Here the CDR3 reads CASSLAGQEETQYF. The CDR3 DNA sequence: TGTGCCAGCAGCTTGGCCGGCCAGGAAGAGACCCAGTACTTC.

The V and J genes are TRBV28 and TRBJ2-3; TRBD2 agrees at 7 bases. Trimming took 5 bases from V and 6 from J; bases not matched to a gene: 5. Germline V lookup: CDR1 MDHEN, CDR2 SYDVKM. The CDR3 sequence is 13 residues long. Here the CDR3 DNA reads TGTGCCAGCAGTAGCGGGGTCCCGGATACGCAGTATTTT. Translating it yields CASSSGVPDTQYF.

This chain links TRBV29-1 with TRBJ2-6; D might be TRBD1 (6 bases). V was pared by 5 bases and J by 4 bases, with 12 bases between. The CDR3 spans 14 residues. Germline V gene data show CDR1 as SQVTM and CDR2 as ANQGSEA. The DNA of the CDR3 is TGCAGCGTTCTTACGGGGACAGGGGCCAACGTCCTGACTTTC. This gives the protein CSVLTGTGANVLTF.

V gene TRBV25-1 combines with J gene TRBJ1-1, with TRBD1 matching over 11 bases. J lost 9 bases, V lost 4 bases, and 10 bases had no gene match. The germline V gene has CDR1 MGHDK and CDR2 SYGVNS. This CDR3 is built from 15 residues. The CDR3, as DNA: TGTGCCAGCAGTGTGATGCGGACAGGGGGCGCGAAAGCTTTCTTT. It specifies CASSVMRTGGAKAFF.

This rearrangement joins TRBV7-3 to TRBJ2-1; 10 bases line up with TRBD1. The CDR3 is made up of 15 amino acids. CDR1 is SGHTA and CDR2 is FQGTGA in the germline V gene. Trimming at V came to 4 bases and at J to 4 bases, leaving 4 bases not matched to a gene. This chain's CDR3 is CASSSGTGAYNEQFF. DNA of the CDR3: TGTGCCAGCAGCTCCGGGACAGGGGCATACAATGAGCAGTTCTTC.

The J gene is TRBJ1-1, the V gene TRBV4-3; D unclear. V was cut by 3 bases and J by 1 base, with 12 bases left in between. The germline V gene has CDR1 LGHNA and CDR2 YSLEER. The CDR3 runs 15 residues. This chain's CDR3 is CASSHITWQNTEAFF. The DNA for the CDR3 is TGCGCCAGCAGCCACATTACGTGGCAGAACACTGAAGCTTTCTTT.

The chain combines TRBV28 with TRBJ2-7, with D perhaps TRBD2 (6 bases). This CDR3 spans 12 amino acids. The ends were cut back, 2 bases at V and 6 bases at J, with 8 bases in the middle. CDR1 is MDHEN, CDR2 SYDVKM, per germline. The CDR3, as DNA: TGTGCCAGCAGTTTAATCGGGGGCGAGCAGTACTTC. This translates into CASSLIGGEQYF. The full variable domain, its missing parts supplied by reference TRBV28 and TRBJ2-7, is DVKVTQSSRYLVKRTGEKVFLECVQDMDHENMFWYRQDPGLGLRLIYFSYDVKMKEKGDIPEGYSVSREKKERFSLILESASTNQTSMYLCASSLIGGEQYFGPGTRLTVT.

The rearrangement joins TRBV7-2 to TRBJ2-2, with a weak D call TRBD2 (5 bases). The CDR3 extends over 15 amino acids. V gave up 2 bases and J gave up 5 bases, with 12 bases separating them. Germline V lookup: CDR1 SGHTA, CDR2 FQGNSA. CDR3 loop: CASSLLQPGTGELFF. CDR3 coding DNA: TGTGCCAGCAGCTTACTCCAGCCGGGAACCGGGGAGCTGTTTTTT.

For this clone: Other DNA sequences of this sample code for an identical CDR3. The gene calls are TRBV7-9 and TRBJ1-1, with 8 bases fitting TRBD1. V lost 8 bases, J lost 3 bases, and 8 bases stayed unmatched. The CDR3 sequence is 14 residues long. Germline V gene data show CDR1 as SEHNR and CDR2 as FQNEAQ (reference sequence). The CDR3 loop reads CASRKQGADTEAFF. The CDR3 DNA reads TGTGCCAGCCGAAAGCAGGGGGCGGACACTGAAGCTTTCTTT.

The genes are TRBV4-3 and TRBJ1-5; D not resolved. The V end was cut by 2 bases, the J end by 4 bases, with 9 bases between. Germline CDR1 reads LGHNA; CDR2 reads YSLEER. The CDR3 extends over 14 amino acids. CDR3 sequence reads: CASSQWEHNQPQHF. In DNA, the CDR3 is TGCGCCAGCAGCCAATGGGAGCATAATCAGCCCCAGCATTTT.